The rows below give T cell receptor beta chains drawn from one sample of a study of T cell repertoires in ileal Crohn's disease. Using immunoSEQ multiplex PCR, the repertoire was profiled, and TCRdb retains in-frame clones only, with some absent. The sample includes around 15,000 clones, around 80% of them seen just once. The sample consisted of ileal tissue. All receptors come from an adult with Crohn's disease. Both conserved end residues are part of each CDR3. The D gene is left open where the match is weak. Part of the rows lack a size; the others show once, few, many or a class for expanded clones.

clone_size,j_call,v_call,d_call,cdr3_aa,cdr3_nt
-,TRBJ1-6,TRBV4-2,TRBD1,CASSQDPHGTGLNSPLHF,TGTGCCAGCAGCCAAGATCCCCACGGGACAGGGCTTAATTCACCCCTCCACTTT
-,TRBJ1-1,TRBV6-6,-,CASSTGFQMNTEAFF,TGTGCCAGCTCTACAGGGTTTCAAATGAACACTGAAGCTTTCTTT
-,TRBJ2-7,TRBV7-9,-,CASSLPGQPYEQYF,TGTGCCAGCAGCTTACCGGGGCAGCCCTACGAGCAGTACTTC
-,TRBJ2-7,TRBV1,-,CTSSQVYLVRQGRGEQYF,TGCACCAGCAGCCAAGTATATCTAGTGCGACAGGGGAGGGGCGAGCAGTACTTC
-,TRBJ1-1,TRBV7-9,TRBD1,CASSHGTGARTTEAFF,TGTGCCAGCAGCCATGGGACAGGGGCTAGGACGACTGAAGCTTTCTTT
-,TRBJ1-1,TRBV30,-,CAWSVGGGVTEAFF,TGTGCCTGGAGTGTGGGGGGGGGCGTCACTGAAGCTTTCTTT
once,TRBJ2-7,TRBV5-4,-,CASKGRAGTGSYEQYF,TGTGCCAGCAAAGGACGGGCGGGAACAGGCTCCTACGAGCAGTACTTC
-,TRBJ1-2,TRBV2,TRBD1,CASSRDRETYYGYTF,TGTGCCAGCAGTAGGGACAGGGAAACGTACTATGGCTACACCTTC
-,TRBJ1-1,TRBV6-5,-,CASSYSQEAAFF,TGTGCCAGCAGTTACTCACAGGAGGCCGCTTTCTTT
-,TRBJ2-3,TRBV25-1,-,CASSEKVLGTQYF,TGTGCCAGCAGTGAAAAGGTGCTGGGGACGCAGTATTTT
-,TRBJ1-5,TRBV5-1,-,CASSLDGPGPQHF,TGCGCCAGCAGCTTGGACGGCCCTGGGCCCCAGCATTTT
-,TRBJ2-5,TRBV6-6,TRBD2,CASSYSTSGPPKTQYF,TGTGCCAGCAGTTACTCGACTAGCGGGCCCCCCAAGACCCAGTACTTC
-,TRBJ1-1,TRBV5-6,TRBD1,CASRPTGGNAEAFF,TGTGCCAGCAGACCGACAGGGGGCAACGCTGAAGCTTTCTTT
few,TRBJ1-2,TRBV18,TRBD1,CASSQTGVRYGYTF,TGTGCCAGCTCACAGACAGGGGTCCGCTATGGCTACACCTTC
-,TRBJ1-1,TRBV9,-,CASSAATGNTEAFF,TGTGCCAGCAGCGCAGCGACGGGAAACACTGAAGCTTTCTTT
-,TRBJ1-1,TRBV10-3,-,CAIKGRNTEAFF,TGTGCCATCAAGGGACGGAACACTGAAGCTTTCTTT
-,TRBJ1-2,TRBV15,-,CATSRDLISYGYTF,TGTGCCACCAGCAGAGACCTCATCTCATATGGCTACACCTTC
-,TRBJ1-1,TRBV15,-,CATSRDRAGMGTEAFF,TGTGCCACCAGCAGAGATCGGGCAGGGATGGGCACTGAAGCTTTCTTT
-,TRBJ2-2,TRBV7-3,TRBD2,CASKERGGPVSGELFF,TGTGCCAGCAAGGAGCGGGGGGGCCCCGTTTCCGGGGAGCTGTTTTTT
-,TRBJ1-2,TRBV19,-,CASSSSLGFVPGYTF,TGTGCCAGTAGTTCATCTTTAGGTTTTGTACCTGGCTACACCTTC
-,TRBJ2-1,TRBV27,-,CASSLLGRGSNEQFF,TGTGCCAGCAGCTTACTAGGCCGGGGAAGCAATGAGCAGTTCTTC
-,TRBJ1-2,TRBV6-5,-,CASSYSGANYGYTF,TGTGCCAGCAGTTACTCGGGTGCTAACTATGGCTACACCTTC
once,TRBJ2-7,TRBV5-1,TRBD1,CASGPGTVPVYEQYF,TGCGCCAGCGGACCTGGGACAGTCCCCGTCTACGAGCAGTACTTC
-,TRBJ2-5,TRBV6-1,-,CASSEYSIGGPEETQYF,TGTGCCAGCAGTGAATATTCGATAGGGGGGCCTGAGGAGACCCAGTACTTC
-,TRBJ1-5,TRBV15,-,CATSRDLGTNQPQHF,TGTGCCACCAGCAGAGATTTAGGTACCAATCAGCCCCAGCATTTT
few,TRBJ2-7,TRBV12-5,-,CAGVTQGHWEAEQYF,TGTGCAGGGGTCACACAGGGCCATTGGGAGGCCGAGCAGTACTTC
-,TRBJ2-1,TRBV5-1,TRBD2,CASNLAGGLVEQFF,TGCGCCAGCAACCTAGCGGGGGGGCTGGTTGAGCAGTTCTTC
-,TRBJ2-2,TRBV30,-,CAWSGPWRGGELFF,TGTGCCTGGAGTGGGCCGTGGAGGGGCGGGGAGCTGTTTTTT
-,TRBJ1-1,TRBV19,-,CASSLTAEAFF,TGTGCCAGTAGTTTGACGGCTGAAGCTTTCTTT
-,TRBJ1-1,TRBV7-2,-,CASSLGPVTEAFF,TGTGCCAGCAGCTTAGGTCCGGTCACTGAAGCTTTCTTT
-,TRBJ2-7,TRBV10-2,-,CASTPGLYEQYF,TGCGCCAGCACCCCGGGTCTCTACGAGCAGTACTTC